Sequencing of this T cell receptor (beta chain) was carried out in a study of cytomegalovirus exposure and HLA in healthy donors. Study-wide results and limits: Relative to the roughly 700-donor mean, N-insertions were reportedly fewer in an Asian-associated ancestry cluster in a later analysis. The HLA-A and HLA-B alleles of most subjects were reportedly predicted accurately from TCR beta sequences.

The count of this clone is one. Its antigen is currently unknown. Germline lookup yields CDR1 LGHNA and CDR2 YNFKEQ. V gave up 0 bases and J gave up 5 bases; unmatched junction bases: 8. The CDR3 is made up of 16 amino acids. Both 60 Vbeta primers and 13 Jbeta primers went into the PCR. Sequencing was performed with immunoSEQ multiplex PCR; in TCRdb, only in-frame clones are kept and a portion is missing. The sample lists some 140,000 clones; around three quarters were seen once. The sequenced sample consisted of PBMCs. The chain joins TRBV4-2 to TRBJ2-7, with 9 bases matching TRBD2. The TCR comes from a man aged 40-49 years in good health and CMV-seropositive. The CDR3 protein is CASSQDRRGGRHEQYF. CDR3 sequence (DNA): TGTGCCAGCAGCCAAGACCGGCGGGGGGGGAGACACGAGCAGTACTTC.